This passage covers 8 T cell receptor beta chains from one sample sequenced in a study of T cells in Graves' hyperthyroidism and ophthalmopathy. The investigators amplified TCR beta CDR3 regions from RNA transcripts. The TCR CDR3 was amplified in a first-round RT-PCR using the HTBI primer set. A single record per CDR3 protein comes from TCRdb applying MiXCR to the multiplex PCR reads. The sample includes around 390,000 distinct CDR3 sequences, around 15% of them seen just once. Sequencing was carried out using blood. These TCRs come from a woman aged 25 to 39 with Graves' ophthalmopathy.

Ten or more counts support this clonotype. The chain joins TRBV28 to TRBJ2-1; 10 bases line up with TRBD1. Germline loops: CDR1 MDHEN, CDR2 SYDVKM. The CDR3 contains 16 residues. The trim removed 1 base at V and 6 bases at J, leaving 6 bases unmatched. The chain's CDR3 is CASSLFGTGVGNEQFF. In nucleotides, the CDR3 is TGTGCCAGCAGTTTATTTGGGACAGGGGTCGGCAATGAGCAGTTCTTC.

The rearrangement uses TRBV5-1 and TRBJ2-2; D may match TRBD1 or TRBD2 (5 bases each). This CDR3 comprises 16 residues. The germline gives CDR1 SGHRS, CDR2 YFSETQ. V shed 4 bases and J shed 0 bases, with 13 bases lying between them. CDR3 loop: CASSGRDPPNTGELFF. CDR3 coding DNA: TGCGCCAGCAGCGGTCGGGACCCCCCGAACACCGGGGAGCTGTTTTTT.

There are a few counts of this clonotype. This chain joins TRBV14 and TRBJ1-2, with D uncertain. The ends were cut back, 6 bases at V and 0 bases at J, with 8 bases in the middle. Germline-derived CDR1 and CDR2 are SGHDN and FVKESK. The CDR3 is made up of 13 amino acids. CDR3 protein: CASSSDTNYGYTF. Here the CDR3 DNA reads TGTGCCAGCAGTTCAGACACTAACTATGGCTACACCTTC.

The table lists this clonotype with many counts. This rearrangement joins TRBV7-8 to TRBJ2-3; 8 bases are a match to TRBD2. CDR3 length: 16 amino acids. Trimming removed 4 bases from V and 1 base from J; junction bases left unmatched: 7. Germline V gene data show CDR1 as SGHVS and CDR2 as FQNEAQ. CDR3 DNA sequence: TGTGCCAGCAGCTCTATCGGGGGGGGCGGCACAGATACGCAGTATTTT. It encodes CASSSIGGGGTDTQYF.

This clonotype was counted ten times or more. The chain is built from TRBV5-8 and TRBJ2-1; 14 bases agree with TRBD2. Germline trimming cut 0 bases from V and 8 bases from J; bases unmatched to any gene: 10. Germline values: CDR1 SGHTS, CDR2 YDEGEE. CDR3 length: 18 residues. This CDR3 is CASSLARLAGGPFDEQFF. The CDR3 region has the DNA TGTGCCAGCAGCTTGGCCAGACTAGCGGGGGGGCCTTTCGATGAGCAGTTCTTC.

This clonotype was observed at least ten times. The chain has TRBV10-3 and TRBJ2-2, with D perhaps TRBD2 (5 bases). Germline CDR1 and CDR2: ENHRY and SYGVKD. The ends were cut back, 11 bases at V and 0 bases at J, with 16 bases in the middle. CDR3 length equals 15 residues. CDR3 coding DNA: TGTGCCGCGAAAGCGGACGGAACGAACACCGGGGAGCTGTTTTTT. As protein: CAAKADGTNTGELFF.

This clonotype occurred a few times. This chain joins TRBV7-2 and TRBJ2-3; D unclear. V dropped 2 bases and J dropped 4 bases, with 10 bases sitting between them. The CDR3 runs to 14 residues. The germline gives CDR1 SGHTA, CDR2 FQGNSA. CDR3 loop: CASSLRQHSDTQYF. DNA of the CDR3: TGTGCCAGCAGCTTAAGGCAGCACTCAGATACGCAGTATTTT.

This clonotype was counted ten times or more. The chain employs TRBV30 and TRBJ2-2; tentative D call: TRBD1 (5 bases). The germline gives CDR1 GTSNPN, CDR2 SVGIG (reference sequence). The CDR3 runs 15 residues. The V end lost 3 bases, the J end lost 1 base, and 12 bases lay between the germline ends. The CDR3 region is CAWSRTHRNTGELFF. In DNA form, the CDR3 reads TGTGCCTGGAGCAGGACACACAGGAACACCGGGGAGCTGTTTTTT.